This entry describes one TCR beta chain. Generated by immunoSEQ multiplex PCR, the TCRdb table keeps only in-frame clones and is missing some. The sample records approximately 74,000 clones, approximately 91% being singletons. The data originate from a study of T cell changes during pregnancy in multiple sclerosis. This TCR derives from a female donor with multiple sclerosis, enrolled in a pregnancy study. The specimen comprised peripheral blood, sampled before pregnancy.

CDR3 region: CSVEPPGGIGYTF. The CDR3 DNA reads TGCAGCGTTGAACCTCCAGGGGGCATAGGCTACACCTTC. The chain combines TRBV29-1 with TRBJ1-2, with 8 bases that match TRBD1. V lost 2 bases, J lost 8 bases, and 7 bases stayed unmatched. The V gene's germline CDR1 is SQVTM and CDR2 ANQGSEA. The CDR3 spans 13 residues.